Below, one T cell receptor beta chain is given with its context. Antigen specificity is unknown. This sample stems from a study of OX40 agonist ivuxolimab in advanced cancers. V lost 3 bases to trimming and J lost 2 bases, with 13 bases between them. The CDR3 contains 15 residues. Germline V gene sequence: CDR1 SGHTA, CDR2 FQGTGA. Clones were sequenced by immunoSEQ multiplex PCR, and TCRdb holds only the in-frame ones, with some missing. This repertoire shows approximately 58,000 clones, approximately 80% found once; its top ten account for approximately 1.5%. Study conclusions and caveats: Doses of 0.1 to 3.0 mg/kg were accompanied by clonal expansion of CD4+ and CD8+ blood T cells by week 6.

Sequencing used CD4+ or CD8+ T cells sorted from blood, obtained in a trial of the OX40 agonist ivuxolimab. This TCR came from an adult with an advanced solid tumor such as melanoma, head and neck, liver or kidney cancer. This sequence joins TRBV7-3 and TRBJ1-1; maybe TRBD1 (6 bases). As DNA, the CDR3 is TGTGCCAGCAGCTTCGATAGGGGGGCAAACACTGAAGCTTTCTTT. Translating gives CASSFDRGANTEAFF.